Presented here are 17 T cell receptor beta chains from one specimen sequenced in a study of blood T cells in healthy people across ages. A second roughly 6 to 11 cycle PCR used barcoded and J-beta primers. From the 5' RACE reads, TCRdb called clonotypes with MiXCR, one entry per CDR3 protein. The repertoire holds about 400,000 distinct CDR3 sequences, with about 52% as singletons. The sequencing input was blood. All receptors derive from a man in his 60s in good health.

Notes on this clonotype: One end of the junction fails to match germline, which may point to a read error. V is TRBV9 and J is TRBJ2-1; 7 positions agree with TRBD1. Germline CDR1 and CDR2: SGDLS and YYNGEE. The CDR3 spans 15 residues. DNA of the CDR3: TGTGCCAGCAGCGTAACGGGACAGTCCTGCAATGAGCAGTTCTTC. Translated: CASSVTGQSCNEQFF.

CDR3: CASSSGVMETQYF. DNA of the CDR3: TGTGCCAGCAGTTCTGGGGTAATGGAGACCCAGTACTTC. V is TRBV12-3 or TRBV12-4 and J is TRBJ2-7; D not resolved. Gene TRBJ2-5 matches the end of the DNA better, so the J call may be wrong. CDR3 length: 13 residues.

This clonotype was counted between two and nine times. The chain couples TRBV29-1 to TRBJ1-5, with TRBD1 matching over 8 bases. V was pared by 4 bases and J by 3 bases, with 2 bases of the junction left unmatched. The germline V gene has CDR1 SQVTM and CDR2 ANQGSEA. CDR3 length: 13 residues. The chain's CDR3 is CSVGTGPNQPQHF. CDR3 nucleotide sequence: TGCAGCGTTGGGACAGGGCCCAATCAGCCCCAGCATTTT.

The chain employs TRBV24-1 and TRBJ2-6; no clear D gene. This CDR3 spans 16 amino acids. Trimming took 5 bases from V and 4 from J, leaving 14 bases between them. The germline CDR1 and CDR2 sequences are KGHDR and SFDVKD. CDR3 protein: CATSGARASGANVLTF. CDR3 nucleotide sequence: TGTGCCACCAGTGGAGCCCGGGCTTCCGGGGCCAACGTCCTGACTTTC.

The chain employs TRBV13 and TRBJ2-3; TRBD2 is a possible D gene (5 bases). The CDR3 is 16 residues long. V shed 2 bases and J shed 0 bases, with 12 bases lying between them. Looked up from germline, CDR1 is PRHDT and CDR2 is FYEKMQ (reference sequence). The CDR3 bases are TGTGCCAGCAGCTTACGGGCGGGCTCTAGCACAGATACGCAGTATTTT. This translates into CASSLRAGSSTDTQYF.

The chain is built from TRBV27 and TRBJ2-3; the D is unclear. This CDR3 is 14 amino acids long. V was shortened by 6 bases and J by 2 bases, with 12 bases between the two germline ends. Germline values: CDR1 MNHEY, CDR2 SMNVEV (reference sequence). The CDR3 DNA reads TGTGCCAGCAGCTCCGGAATGTTCACAGATACGCAGTATTTT. The encoded protein is CASSSGMFTDTQYF.

This clonotype was seen a few times. This chain connects TRBV10-3 to TRBJ2-5; the D gene could be TRBD1 or TRBD2 (5 bases each). Trimming shortened V by 6 bases and J by 11 bases, and 19 bases separated the two germline ends. CDR3 length equals 13 residues. CDR1 is ENHRY, CDR2 SYGVKD, per germline. CDR3 sequence: CAISRDGPSEQYF. CDR3 DNA: TGTGCCATCAGCCGGGACGGGCCTTCGGAGCAGTACTTC.

V and J are TRBV29-1 and TRBJ2-6; TRBD1 matches 7 bases. Germline loops: CDR1 SQVTM, CDR2 ANQGSEA. J gave up 0 bases and V 4 bases, and 6 bases lay outside the gene matches. The CDR3 loop spans 16 amino acids. The CDR3 DNA follows: TGCAGCGTTGCGGGACAGCCAAGCTCTGGGGCCAACGTCCTGACTTTC. Encoded protein: CSVAGQPSSGANVLTF.

This clonotype has a single count. The V call is TRBV6-1, the J call TRBJ2-5, with 8 bases fitting TRBD2. CDR3 size: 17 residues. Germline loops: CDR1 MNHNS, CDR2 SASEGT. V lost 7 bases to trimming and J lost 11 bases; unmatched junction nucleotides: 24. The CDR3 DNA reads TGTGCCAGCACTAGAGGCGGCGCGGGGGGAATACCCAATGAGCAGTACTTC. Amino acids: CASTRGGAGGIPNEQYF.

In its sample, this clonotype was seen a few times. This chain uses TRBV5-1 with TRBJ2-1; 11 bases line up with TRBD2. The CDR3 extends over 17 amino acids. Germline lookup yields CDR1 SGHRS and CDR2 YFSETQ. V lost 0 bases and J lost 7; bases outside the gene matches: 9. The CDR3, as DNA: TGCGCCAGCAGCTTGGATAGCGGGGGGGCCGGAAGGAATGAGCAGTTCTTC. It is translated as CASSLDSGGAGRNEQFF.

The chain uses TRBV12-3 or TRBV12-4 and TRBJ1-2; the match to TRBD1 covers 7 bases. This CDR3 spans 14 amino acids. Trimming removed 3 bases from V and 4 bases from J; junction bases left unmatched: 5. Here the CDR3 reads CASSLGTAFYGYTF. The DNA for the CDR3 is TGTGCCAGCAGTTTGGGGACAGCTTTCTATGGCTACACCTTC.

This clonotype was observed a few times. The chain has TRBV10-3 and TRBJ2-5, with D perhaps TRBD1 (5 bases). V dropped 3 bases and J dropped 1 base, with 9 bases sitting between them. Germline V gene data show CDR1 as ENHRY and CDR2 as SYGVKD. The CDR3 covers 14 residues. The CDR3 protein is CAISDQQGQETQYF. The CDR3 nucleotides read TGTGCCATCAGTGATCAGCAGGGCCAAGAGACCCAGTACTTC.

In its sample, this clonotype was seen a few times. The chain joins TRBV20-1 to TRBJ2-1, with 12 bases identical to TRBD2. This CDR3 is built from 13 residues. Germline CDR1 and CDR2: DFQATT and SNEGSKA (reference sequence). Trimming at V came to 5 bases and at J to 12 bases, leaving 8 bases not matched to a gene. CDR3 coding DNA: TGCAGTGCTGTGACTAGCGGGGGACCGGGGCAGTTCTTC. Its protein is CSAVTSGGPGQFF.

This clonotype occurred a few times. The chain combines TRBV20-1 with TRBJ2-3; 12 bases are a match to TRBD2. The V gene's germline CDR1 is DFQATT and CDR2 SNEGSKA (reference sequence). The V and J ends lost 4 bases and 6 bases, in that order; junction bases with no gene match: 11. This CDR3 is built from 16 residues. The CDR3 here is CSATAPSGRAPDTQYF. DNA of the CDR3: TGCAGTGCTACCGCCCCTAGCGGGAGGGCCCCCGATACGCAGTATTTT.

The chain is built from TRBV7-2 and TRBJ2-3, with 10 bases that match TRBD2. With 0 bases clipped from V and 0 bases from J, the junction kept 6 bases outside the gene matches. Germline V gene lookup returns CDR1 SGHTA and CDR2 FQGNSA. This CDR3 has 18 amino acids. The CDR3 is CASSLAPLTSGSTDTQYF. The CDR3, as DNA: TGTGCCAGCAGCTTAGCCCCCCTGACTAGCGGGAGCACAGATACGCAGTATTTT.

Of note for this clonotype: A much larger clonotype is one base distant, so this may be a read error. The chain links TRBV7-2 to TRBJ1-6; D gene unclear. This CDR3 is 13 amino acids long. In germline, CDR1 is SGHTA, CDR2 FQGNSA. Trimming removed 4 bases at V and 12 bases at J, with 13 bases between. CDR3 sequence reads: CASSSAIGLPLHF. The CDR3 coding sequence is TGTGCCAGCAGCTCAGCTATAGGCTTACCCCTCCACTTT.

On this clonotype: One junction end does not reproduce the germline sequence, and a read error may be involved. V is TRBV7-9 and J is TRBJ1-1; D perhaps matches TRBD1 (6 bases). The CDR3 has 15 residues. Looked up from germline, CDR1 is SEHNR and CDR2 is FQNEAQ (reference sequence). CDR3 DNA: TGTGCCGGCAGCCCCTCTGGGGGCGCGAGCACTGAAGCTTTCTTT. Encoded protein: CAGSPSGGASTEAFF.